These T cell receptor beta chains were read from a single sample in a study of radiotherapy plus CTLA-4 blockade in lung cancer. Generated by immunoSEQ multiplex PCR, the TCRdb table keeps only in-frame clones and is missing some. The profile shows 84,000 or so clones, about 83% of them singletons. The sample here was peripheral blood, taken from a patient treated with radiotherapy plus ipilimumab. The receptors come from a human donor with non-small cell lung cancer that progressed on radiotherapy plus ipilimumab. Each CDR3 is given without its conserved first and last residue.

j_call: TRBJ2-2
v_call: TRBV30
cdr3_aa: AWSPGHTGELF

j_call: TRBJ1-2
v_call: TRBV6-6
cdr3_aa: ASSYADRASYGYT

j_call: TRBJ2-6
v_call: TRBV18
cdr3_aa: ASSPRDRGRSGANVLT

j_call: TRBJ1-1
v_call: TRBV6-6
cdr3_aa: ASSLPRQGSEAF

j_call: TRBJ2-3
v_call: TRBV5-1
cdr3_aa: ASSLFGTNQY

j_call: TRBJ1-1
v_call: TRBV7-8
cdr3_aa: ASSLGHLNTEAF

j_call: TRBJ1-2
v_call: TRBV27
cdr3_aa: ASYGYT

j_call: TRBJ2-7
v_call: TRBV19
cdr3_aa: ASSIRPLGEQY

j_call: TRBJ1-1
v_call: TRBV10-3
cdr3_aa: AVSWAGDTEAF

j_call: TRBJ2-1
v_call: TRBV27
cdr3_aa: ASSWGRGISEQF

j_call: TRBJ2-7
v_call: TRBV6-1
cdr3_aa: ASSEGYSYEQY

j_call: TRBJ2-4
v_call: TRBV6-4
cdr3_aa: ASPPGRGRHIQY

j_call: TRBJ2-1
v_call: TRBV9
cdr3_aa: ASSGAGAVDEQF

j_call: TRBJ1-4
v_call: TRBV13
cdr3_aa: ASSLSPGPIGEKLF

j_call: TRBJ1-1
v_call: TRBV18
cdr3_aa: ASSRGGPQDTEAF

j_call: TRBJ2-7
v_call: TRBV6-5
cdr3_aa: ASSPGQGIEYEQY

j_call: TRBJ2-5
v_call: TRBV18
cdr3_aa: ASSGQGQPGETQY

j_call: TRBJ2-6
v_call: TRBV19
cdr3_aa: ASSMGQGSIGANVLT

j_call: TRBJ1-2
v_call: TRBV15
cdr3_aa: ATSRGGGAFGYT

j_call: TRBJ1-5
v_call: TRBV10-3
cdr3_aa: ATRKGAGDNQPQH

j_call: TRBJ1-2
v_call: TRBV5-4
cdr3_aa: ASSLAGSQGGGYT

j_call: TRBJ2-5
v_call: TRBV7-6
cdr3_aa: ASRSTQGTYQETQY

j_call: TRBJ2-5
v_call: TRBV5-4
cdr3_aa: ASSLAGGETQY

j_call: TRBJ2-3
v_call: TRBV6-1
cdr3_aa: ASSEGWQNTDTQY

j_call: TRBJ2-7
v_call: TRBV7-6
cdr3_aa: ASSLEASGGIYEQY

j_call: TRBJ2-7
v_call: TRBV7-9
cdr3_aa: ASSGTASYEQY

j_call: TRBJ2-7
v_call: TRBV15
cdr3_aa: ATSRRDRVEQY

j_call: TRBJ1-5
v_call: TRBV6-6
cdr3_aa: ASMGGYSNQPQH

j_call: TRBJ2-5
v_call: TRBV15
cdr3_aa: ATSSTDSRTQY

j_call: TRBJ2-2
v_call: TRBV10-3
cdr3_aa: AISEQGLTGELF

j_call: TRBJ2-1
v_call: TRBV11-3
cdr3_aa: ASSLRAESNEQF